The 21 T cell receptor beta chains below come from one sample, sequenced in a study of control samples from healthy donors and cancer patients. TCRdb's table, derived via immunoSEQ multiplex PCR, lists solely in-frame clones and lacks some. This sample yields about 92,000 clones, of which around 80% are seen a single time; about 10% belongs to the top ten. Sequenced input: blood. Source of these receptors: a woman aged 55-70 years in good health.

The rearrangement uses TRBV11-2 and TRBJ2-3; D ambiguous. V lost 1 base to trimming and J lost 6 bases, with 11 bases between them. The CDR3 is 14 residues long. Germline loops: CDR1 SGHAT, CDR2 FQNNGV. CDR3 in DNA: TGTGCCAGCAGCTTAGCCCGCTTAGTTGATACGCAGTATTTT. Its translation is CASSLARLVDTQYF.

The chain employs TRBV7-9 and TRBJ2-1; 8 bases fit TRBD2. With V trimmed by 3 bases and J by 2 bases, 3 bases remained unmatched. Germline CDR1 is SEHNR and CDR2 is FQNEAQ (reference sequence). The CDR3 is made up of 15 amino acids. CDR3 in DNA: TGTGCCAGCAGCTTTCTAGCGGGCCCCTACAATGAGCAGTTCTTC. Protein: CASSFLAGPYNEQFF.

This clone was seen a few times. CDR3 loop: CASNRLAGVSSDTQYF. The CDR3, as DNA: TGTGCCAGCAACCGACTAGCGGGAGTTAGCTCAGATACGCAGTATTTT. The chain joins TRBV2 to TRBJ2-3, with 12 bases aligning to TRBD2. Looked up from germline, CDR1 is SNHLY and CDR2 is FYNNEI. V trimming: 7 bases; J trimming: 4 bases; junction bases outside the gene matches: 9. This CDR3 is built from 16 residues.

This chain connects TRBV7-9 to TRBJ1-1; D perhaps matches TRBD1 (5 bases). This CDR3 has 14 residues. The germline V gene encodes CDR1 SEHNR and CDR2 FQNEAQ (reference sequence). Trimming cost V 11 bases and J 4 bases, with 20 bases left between them. The CDR3 DNA sequence: TGTGCCGTGCGTCTCCAGGGTTCATTCACTGAAGCTTTCTTT. Residues: CAVRLQGSFTEAFF.

The chain employs TRBV7-9 and TRBJ2-7; D unresolved. Germline CDR1 is SEHNR and CDR2 is FQNEAQ (reference sequence). CDR3 length: 16 amino acids. Trimming left V 2 bases short and J 0 bases short, with 14 bases between. Here the CDR3 reads CASSLQYSLGSYEQYF. The CDR3 DNA is TGTGCCAGCAGCTTACAATACAGCCTCGGCTCCTACGAGCAGTACTTC.

The chain combines TRBV15 with TRBJ1-4; TRBD1 might be the D (5 bases). The CDR3 has 17 amino acids. V was shortened by 5 bases and J by 8 bases, with 24 bases between the two germline ends. Per germline, CDR1 LNHNV and CDR2 YYDKDF (reference sequence). CDR3 sequence: CATSATLPGAGSEKLFF. In DNA, the CDR3 is TGTGCCACCAGCGCGACCTTACCCGGCGCAGGGAGCGAAAAACTGTTTTTT.

The chain recombines TRBV10-2 with TRBJ1-1, with D unclear. Germline CDR1 reads WSHSY; CDR2 reads SAAADI. Trimming cost V 7 bases and J 6 bases, with 12 bases left between them. The CDR3 is made up of 12 amino acids. CDR3 amino acids: CASMFGNSEAFF. CDR3 nucleotides: TGCGCCAGCATGTTTGGGAATTCTGAAGCTTTCTTT.

V and J are TRBV5-4 and TRBJ2-1; 11 bases align to TRBD2. The germline V gene has CDR1 SGHNT and CDR2 YYREEE (reference sequence). CDR3 length: 16 residues. V lost 4 bases and J lost 0; bases outside the gene matches: 3. The CDR3 sequence: CASSASGGYSYNEQFF. The DNA for the CDR3 is TGTGCCAGCAGCGCTAGCGGGGGGTACTCCTACAATGAGCAGTTCTTC.

The CDR3 sequence is CASSQDTGLAGVKRNEQFF. The DNA of the CDR3 is TGTGCCAGCAGCCAAGATACGGGACTAGCGGGAGTTAAACGGAATGAGCAGTTCTTC. This rearrangement joins TRBV4-2 to TRBJ2-1, with 14 nucleotides matching TRBD2. The V and J ends lost 0 bases and 7 bases, in that order; junction bases with no gene match: 11. This CDR3 is built from 19 residues. CDR1 LGHNA and CDR2 YNFKEQ come from the germline V gene.

The chain uses TRBV6-5 and TRBJ1-4, with a weak D call TRBD1 (5 bases). The CDR3 is made up of 13 amino acids. Germline V gives CDR1 MNHEY, CDR2 SVGAGI. Trimming took off 5 bases at V and 8 bases at J, with 12 bases between the two ends. DNA for the CDR3: TGTGCCAGCAGTCGTGCCGGGACGGAAAAACTGTTTTTT. It codes for CASSRAGTEKLFF.

The CDR3: CASSSRPGGDYEQYF. The CDR3 bases are TGTGCCAGCAGTTCCCGACCCGGGGGCGACTACGAGCAGTACTTC. The chain employs TRBV7-2 and TRBJ2-7; TRBD1 or TRBD2 may be the D gene (6 bases each). This CDR3 has 15 amino acids. Trimming cost V 6 bases and J 3 bases, with 18 bases left between them. Germline CDR1 and CDR2: SGHTA and FQGNSA.

The V gene is TRBV6-4, the J gene TRBJ1-3; D is perhaps TRBD1 (6 bases). The germline CDR1 and CDR2 sequences are MRHNA and SNTAGT. CDR3 size: 15 residues. V was cut by 3 bases and J by 8 bases, with 17 bases left in between. CDR3 region: CASSEPQGCVDTIYF. For the CDR3, the DNA is TGTGCCAGCAGTGAGCCTCAGGGGTGCGTAGACACCATATATTTT.

This clone was counted once. The rearrangement uses TRBV6-6 and TRBJ2-4; possibly TRBD1 for D (5 bases). Trimming cost V 0 bases and J 3 bases, with 9 bases left between them. The V gene's germline CDR1 is MNHNY and CDR2 SVGAGI (reference sequence). The CDR3 spans 15 residues. The CDR3, as DNA: TGTGCCAGCAGTTACTCGAGACAGAACAAAAACATTCAGTACTTC. This gives the protein CASSYSRQNKNIQYF.

This clone was counted once. V is TRBV27 and J is TRBJ2-2, with D perhaps TRBD1 (5 bases). The length of the CDR3 is 15 residues. V was clipped by 3 bases and J by 4 bases, with 12 bases between them. The germline gives CDR1 MNHEY, CDR2 SMNVEV (reference sequence). CDR3 sequence: CASSFTGSFTGELFF. As DNA, the CDR3 is TGTGCCAGCAGTTTTACAGGAAGTTTCACCGGGGAGCTGTTTTTT.

The chain has TRBV28 and TRBJ1-2, with 7 bases fitting TRBD1. Trimming cost V 8 bases and J 1 base; bases outside gene matches: 4. CDR1 MDHEN and CDR2 SYDVKM come from the germline V gene. This CDR3 has 13 amino acids. The CDR3 loop reads CASGWDSNYGYTF. For the CDR3, the DNA is TGTGCCAGCGGTTGGGACAGTAACTATGGCTACACCTTC.

The rearrangement joins TRBV3-1 (or the pseudogene TRBV3-2) to TRBJ2-1, with D unresolved. CDR1 LGHDT and CDR2 YNNKEL come from the germline V gene (reference sequence). The CDR3 has 12 amino acids. V was shortened by 4 bases and J by 9 bases, with 10 bases between the two germline ends. The CDR3 spells CASSPRKGEQFF. For the CDR3, the DNA is TGTGCCAGCAGCCCAAGAAAGGGTGAGCAGTTCTTC.

The CDR3 DNA reads as TGCAGCGTTCGCAGGGGGAACACTGAAGCTTTCTTT. Translation gives CSVRRGNTEAFF. This chain uses TRBV29-1 with TRBJ1-1, with D possibly being TRBD1 (6 bases). The germline V gene encodes CDR1 SQVTM and CDR2 ANQGSEA. V lost 5 bases to trimming and J lost 1 base, with 8 bases between them. The CDR3 loop spans 12 amino acids.

This sequence joins TRBV19 and TRBJ2-1; 8 bases agree with TRBD2. The junction had 2 bases not matched to a gene; V was cut back by 3 bases and J by 4 bases. Germline CDR1 is LNHDA and CDR2 is SQIVND (reference sequence). The CDR3 consists of 14 residues. The CDR3 protein is CASSISGAYNEQFF. Written as DNA, the CDR3 is TGTGCCAGTAGTATTAGCGGGGCATACAATGAGCAGTTCTTC.

V gene TRBV10-3 combines with J gene TRBJ2-7, with TRBD1 identical over 7 bases. CDR1 is ENHRY and CDR2 is SYGVKD in the germline V gene. With 9 bases clipped from V and 4 bases from J, the junction kept 15 bases outside the gene matches. The CDR3 spans 15 residues. CDR3 sequence reads: CAIGQEKGERYEQYF. The CDR3 region has the DNA TGTGCCATAGGACAGGAAAAGGGAGAGAGGTACGAGCAGTACTTC.

The chain couples TRBV18 to TRBJ1-3; D call uncertain. With 3 bases removed from V and 2 bases from J, the gap between germline ends came to 11 bases. The germline gives CDR1 KGHSH, CDR2 LQKENI. CDR3 length equals 15 residues. DNA of the CDR3: TGTGCCAGCTCACCGGGAGCCGAAACTGGAAACACCATATATTTT. This gives the protein CASSPGAETGNTIYF.

This clone was picked up a small number of times. The gene calls are TRBV20-1 and TRBJ1-1; D not certain. The CDR3 contains 11 residues. Trimming left V 7 bases short and J 1 base short, with 7 bases between. Germline values: CDR1 DFQATT, CDR2 SNEGSKA (reference sequence). The CDR3 bases are TGCAGTGGGGCCCGGAACACTGAAGCTTTCTTT. It is translated as CSGARNTEAFF.